This T cell receptor beta chain was sequenced in a study of cytomegalovirus exposure and HLA in healthy donors. This clone was counted a single time. Antigen: not known. General study points: Overall, roughly 170 TCR beta chains were annotated as cytomegalovirus-associated.

The table came from immunoSEQ multiplex PCR; TCRdb's copy has only in-frame clones and leaves some out. In the table there are over 150,000 clones, less than 90% of which are singletons. The sequence came from a woman in her late teens or twenties in good health and CMV-seronegative. Source material: PBMCs.

The CDR3 here is CASSPTGGNTEAFF. CDR3 DNA sequence: TGTGCCAGCTCCCCGACAGGGGGGAACACTGAAGCTTTCTTT. This sequence joins TRBV18 and TRBJ1-1, with 9 bases identical to TRBD1. Trimming took 6 bases from V and 1 from J; bases not matched to a gene: 3. Germline V lookup: CDR1 KGHSH, CDR2 LQKENI. The CDR3 is 14 amino acids.